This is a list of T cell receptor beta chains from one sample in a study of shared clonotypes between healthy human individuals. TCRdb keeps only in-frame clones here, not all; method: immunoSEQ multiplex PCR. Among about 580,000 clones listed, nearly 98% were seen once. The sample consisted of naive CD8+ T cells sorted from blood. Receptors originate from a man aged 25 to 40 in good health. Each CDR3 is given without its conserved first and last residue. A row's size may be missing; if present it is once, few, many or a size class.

CDR3aa: ASRGRENTGELF
abundance: .
v_gene: TRBV10-1

CDR3aa: SVEGRQEETQY
abundance: few
v_gene: TRBV29-1

CDR3aa: ASSLENTGYSYEQY
abundance: once
v_gene: TRBV5-4

CDR3aa: ASSLGLAGHTGELF
abundance: once
v_gene: TRBV5-4

CDR3aa: SVDGYNEQF
abundance: .
v_gene: TRBV29-1

CDR3aa: ASGTYRAMGNQPQH
abundance: .
v_gene: TRBV28

CDR3aa: ASSVPRTGGNKETQY
abundance: .
v_gene: TRBV2

CDR3aa: ASSRAGVTGEQF
abundance: .
v_gene: TRBV14

CDR3aa: ASSATGSQPQH
abundance: .
v_gene: TRBV19

CDR3aa: ASSLGVEGVEQY
abundance: .
v_gene: TRBV7-6

CDR3aa: ASSQVPSDFYEQY
abundance: .
v_gene: TRBV4-1

CDR3aa: ASSLGTRDQF
abundance: .
v_gene: TRBV11-2

CDR3aa: ASSERQGNNQPQH
abundance: .
v_gene: TRBV10-1

CDR3aa: ASSQGNRVGTDTQY
abundance: .
v_gene: TRBV4-1

CDR3aa: ATRAVGSSYNEQF
abundance: .
v_gene: TRBV15

CDR3aa: ASSQSGTQVYEQY
abundance: once
v_gene: TRBV14

CDR3aa: ASSDSPEGQSYEQY
abundance: .
v_gene: TRBV10-1

CDR3aa: SVEEDPHGAF
abundance: once
v_gene: TRBV29-1

CDR3aa: ASSWKQPGQKNTEAF
abundance: .
v_gene: TRBV11-2

CDR3aa: SVERDGGRNNEQF
abundance: .
v_gene: TRBV29-1

CDR3aa: ASSEWDTEAF
abundance: .
v_gene: TRBV25-1

CDR3aa: ASSYGQTNGYT
abundance: once
v_gene: TRBV6-5

CDR3aa: ASSLGRVGQNTEAF
abundance: .
v_gene: TRBV6-5

CDR3aa: ASSPHLAGGRYEQY
abundance: .
v_gene: TRBV7-2

CDR3aa: ASSPQTGTLAKNIQY
abundance: .
v_gene: TRBV18

CDR3aa: ASSPDAGTAESYEQY
abundance: .
v_gene: TRBV7-6

CDR3aa: ASSLSPTEVAKDLDEQF
abundance: .
v_gene: TRBV28

CDR3aa: ASSQDNLRGSRITGELF
abundance: .
v_gene: TRBV4-1

CDR3aa: ASSLRPDPYEQY
abundance: .
v_gene: TRBV11-2

CDR3aa: SVVLAGGYEQY
abundance: .
v_gene: TRBV29-1

CDR3aa: ASSLRDRVDYEQF
abundance: .
v_gene: TRBV11-3

CDR3aa: ASSEPRETEAF
abundance: .
v_gene: TRBV2

CDR3aa: ASSLMSGTEYQISYEQY
abundance: .
v_gene: TRBV7-6

CDR3aa: ASSLYSSYEQY
abundance: .
v_gene: TRBV13

CDR3aa: ASSPGLHSYNEQF
abundance: .
v_gene: TRBV7-3

CDR3aa: ASSPGQGLSYEQY
abundance: .
v_gene: TRBV7-6

CDR3aa: SAQLAAKHEQY
abundance: .
v_gene: TRBV29-1

CDR3aa: ASSFGTGFFSLH
abundance: once
v_gene: TRBV27

CDR3aa: ASSYNDRVWGYT
abundance: .
v_gene: TRBV6-6

CDR3aa: ASSLGGRAYRYEQY
abundance: .
v_gene: TRBV5-4

CDR3aa: ASSLAGFLNTEAF
abundance: .
v_gene: TRBV11-2

CDR3aa: ASSRKGSRSSYEQY
abundance: .
v_gene: TRBV11-3

CDR3aa: ASSPTGTVIYEQY
abundance: .
v_gene: TRBV7-2

CDR3aa: ASSPSGTSYEQY
abundance: .
v_gene: TRBV7-9

CDR3aa: ATRPLGGLDYEQY
abundance: .
v_gene: TRBV10-3

CDR3aa: ASRGGKTQY
abundance: .
v_gene: TRBV2

CDR3aa: ASSGRGGSYEQY
abundance: .
v_gene: TRBV5-8

CDR3aa: ASSSGTPYEQY
abundance: .
v_gene: TRBV27

CDR3aa: ASSPRDIFGPQH
abundance: once
v_gene: TRBV28

CDR3aa: ASTSGRASTGELF
abundance: .
v_gene: TRBV27

CDR3aa: ASSAPGQGKNTEAF
abundance: few
v_gene: TRBV25-1

CDR3aa: ASSFVAGRYGYT
abundance: .
v_gene: TRBV7-9

CDR3aa: ASSWDNSYEQY
abundance: .
v_gene: TRBV28

CDR3aa: AWSVGTGANVLT
abundance: .
v_gene: TRBV30

CDR3aa: ASSVGGPNEKLF
abundance: .
v_gene: TRBV9

CDR3aa: ASSLSDGGDYGYT
abundance: .
v_gene: TRBV7-9

CDR3aa: ASSHSLAGDPDTQY
abundance: .
v_gene: TRBV4-1

CDR3aa: ASTGGSSYEQY
abundance: .
v_gene: TRBV11-2

CDR3aa: ASSYGSGAEQF
abundance: .
v_gene: TRBV6-5

CDR3aa: ASSQGQGESYEQY
abundance: .
v_gene: TRBV27